The T cell receptor (beta chain) under discussion was sequenced for a study of blood T cell repertoires in COVID-19. Measured with immunoSEQ multiplex PCR; TCRdb has only the in-frame clones, and not every one. Of 170,000 or so clones listed, around 80% were seen once; the top ten hold 2.5% to 3%. Germline trimming cut 5 bases from V and 1 base from J; bases unmatched to any gene: 6. The CDR3 totals 16 residues. CDR1 and CDR2 (germline): SGHDN, FVKESK. This TCR was recovered from a woman aged 55-70 years with acute or convalescent COVID-19. The chain joins TRBV14 to TRBJ1-1, with TRBD1 matching over 11 bases. Sequenced sample: peripheral blood. CDR3 protein: CASSFPGTGGNTEAFF. The CDR3 DNA reads TGTGCCAGCAGCTTCCCAGGGACAGGGGGGAACACTGAAGCTTTCTTT.